This T cell receptor beta chain was profiled in a study of T cell changes during pregnancy in multiple sclerosis. This CDR3 spans 15 amino acids. V lost 6 bases to trimming and J lost 2 bases; unmatched junction nucleotides: 5. The germline CDR1 and CDR2 sequences are SNHLY and FYNNEI. Profiled with immunoSEQ multiplex PCR; TCRdb holds only in-frame clones, not every one. The sample lists some 64,000 clones, 92% occurring once. Material: peripheral blood, obtained after pregnancy. The receptor comes from a female donor with multiple sclerosis, enrolled in a pregnancy study. The chain uses TRBV2 and TRBJ1-3; the match to TRBD1 covers 9 bases. CDR3 sequence (DNA): TGTGCCAGCAGAGAGCGACAGGGGGCTGGAAACACCATATATTTT. It encodes CASRERQGAGNTIYF.